Presented here are 29 T cell receptor beta chains from one specimen sequenced in a study of blood T cell repertoires in COVID-19. Generated by immunoSEQ multiplex PCR, the TCRdb table keeps only in-frame clones and is missing some. The repertoire includes 120,000 to 150,000 clones, about 85% of them detected once, and 35% to 45% sits in the top ten. Sequenced input: peripheral blood. The receptor source for this set is a human donor in a cohort sampled during active COVID-19.

This clone was seen once. The chain joins TRBV19 to TRBJ2-1; the match to TRBD1 covers 8 bases. This CDR3 is 17 amino acids long. Germline lookup yields CDR1 LNHDA and CDR2 SQIVND (reference sequence). Trimming at V came to 4 bases and at J to 7 bases, leaving 15 bases not matched to a gene. CDR3 bases: TGTGCCAGTAGTAAAGGGCAGGGGGCGCAGGGGATAAATGAGCAGTTCTTC. It yields the protein CASSKGQGAQGINEQFF.

The CDR3 bases are TGTGCCAGCGGCCGGGCAGGGGGTACTGAAGCTTTCTTT. This encodes CASGRAGGTEAFF. The chain recombines TRBV13 with TRBJ1-1; TRBD1 matches at 7 bases. The CDR3 is made up of 13 amino acids. V lost 8 bases, J lost 5 bases, and 8 bases stayed unmatched. Germline CDR1 reads PRHDT; CDR2 reads FYEKMQ (reference sequence).

The table lists this clone with a count of one. The rearrangement uses TRBV7-2 and TRBJ2-7, with 13 positions matching TRBD2. Germline V CDR1 and CDR2: SGHTA, FQGNSA. The trim removed 5 bases at V and 4 bases at J, leaving 5 bases unmatched. The CDR3 runs to 15 residues. The CDR3: CASSPGLAGVYEQYF. The CDR3, as DNA: TGTGCCAGCAGCCCAGGACTAGCGGGGGTTTACGAGCAGTACTTC. Full variable domain (rest looked up from reference TRBV7-2 and TRBJ2-7): GAGVSQSPSNKVTEKGKDVELRCDPISGHTALYWYRQSLGQGLEFLIYFQGNSAPDKSGLPSDRFSAERTGGSVSTLTIQRTQQEDSAVYLCASSPGLAGVYEQYFGPGTRLTVT.

The chain is built from TRBV25-1 and TRBJ1-6; D ambiguous. This CDR3 spans 14 amino acids. Germline V lookup: CDR1 MGHDK, CDR2 SYGVNS. The ends were cut back, 4 bases at V and 6 bases at J, with 10 bases in the middle. CDR3 in DNA: TGTGCCAGCAGTGCCGTGGGAGTTAATTCACCCCTCCACTTT. It is translated as CASSAVGVNSPLHF.

The chain has TRBV12-5 and TRBJ1-6, with D unresolved. Germline V gene lookup returns CDR1 LGHNT and CDR2 FRNRAP. The CDR3 spans 11 residues. Trimming took off 4 bases at V and 12 bases at J, with 7 bases between the two ends. The CDR3 sequence is CASGSPLPLHF. CDR3 DNA: TGTGCTAGTGGTTCCCCCCTACCCCTCCACTTT.

The chain is built from TRBV29-1 and TRBJ1-2; 8 bases line up with TRBD1. Germline V gene lookup returns CDR1 SQVTM and CDR2 ANQGSEA. Trimming cost V 6 bases and J 4 bases; bases outside gene matches: 7. This CDR3 contains 13 residues. CDR3: CSVAGQGGYGYTF. The CDR3 nucleotides are TGCAGCGTAGCCGGACAGGGTGGCTATGGCTACACCTTC.

This clone is a singleton in its sample. A junction boundary mismatches the germline segment, possibly from a read error. V and J are TRBV2 and TRBJ2-3, with D perhaps matching TRBD1 (6 bases). The CDR3 loop spans 16 amino acids. Germline loops: CDR1 SNHLY, CDR2 FYNNEI. The CDR3 DNA reads TGTGCCAGCAGCGAAGACAGGTTGGGTAGCACAGATACGCAGTATTTT. This sequence encodes CASSEDRLGSTDTQYF.

The chain employs TRBV19 and TRBJ2-1, with TRBD2 as a possible D gene (6 bases). Trimming stripped 5 bases from V and 5 bases from J, with 16 bases between. CDR3 length: 15 residues. Per germline, CDR1 LNHDA and CDR2 SQIVND (reference sequence). CDR3 residues: CASSGGLSSDNEQFF. Here the CDR3 DNA reads TGTGCCAGTAGTGGCGGACTATCCTCGGACAATGAGCAGTTCTTC.

V gene TRBV30 combines with J gene TRBJ2-5; no clear D gene. The CDR3 sequence is 12 residues long. Germline loops: CDR1 GTSNPN, CDR2 SVGIG (reference sequence). V was shortened by 2 bases and J by 2 bases, with 6 bases between the two germline ends. As DNA, the CDR3 is TGTGCCTGGAGTTACGGGCAAGAGACCCAGTACTTC. This encodes CAWSYGQETQYF.

The chain is built from TRBV11-3 and TRBJ2-1; 9 nucleotides line up with TRBD2. Trimming cost V 3 bases and J 4 bases; bases outside gene matches: 7. The germline V gene has CDR1 SGHNT and CDR2 YENEEA. This CDR3 comprises 16 residues. CDR3 in amino acids: CASSFGGGAMYNEQFF. The CDR3 DNA reads as TGTGCCAGCAGCTTTGGCGGGGGGGCAATGTACAATGAGCAGTTCTTC.

This rearrangement joins TRBV30 to TRBJ1-5; perhaps TRBD1 as D (6 bases). In germline, CDR1 is GTSNPN, CDR2 SVGIG (reference sequence). The CDR3 runs 14 residues. Trimming took 8 bases from V and 0 from J, leaving 14 bases between them. CDR3 DNA: TGTGCCCTGGTGACAGGTAATAGCAATCAGCCCCAGCATTTT. It encodes CALVTGNSNQPQHF.

The CDR3 DNA reads TGTGCCAGCAGCCTACAGGGAGGGGGTGAAAAACTGTTTTTT. Protein: CASSLQGGGEKLFF. The chain links TRBV5-4 to TRBJ1-4, with D possibly being TRBD1 (6 bases). V was trimmed by 4 bases and J by 7 bases, leaving 14 bases between them. CDR1 is SGHNT, CDR2 YYREEE, per germline (reference sequence). The CDR3 covers 14 residues.

The DNA of the CDR3 is TGTGCCAGCAGCGTTGCCGGGACTAGCGTTGGGGAGACCCAGTACTTC. The encoded protein is CASSVAGTSVGETQYF. The chain couples TRBV9 to TRBJ2-5; 10 bases agree with TRBD2. The CDR3 extends over 16 amino acids. The V segment lost 2 bases and the J segment 5 bases; nucleotides outside the gene matches: 9. The V gene's germline CDR1 is SGDLS and CDR2 YYNGEE.

This clone was counted between two and nine times. The chain links TRBV7-2 to TRBJ2-5, with 7 bases fitting TRBD1. The CDR3 length is 11 residues. Per germline, CDR1 SGHTA and CDR2 FQGNSA. V trimming: 5 bases; J trimming: 7 bases; junction bases outside the gene matches: 1. CDR3 protein: CASSPGGTQYF. CDR3 coding DNA: TGTGCCAGCAGCCCAGGGGGGACCCAGTACTTC.

The rearrangement uses TRBV5-1 and TRBJ2-7; 8 nucleotides match TRBD1. V shed 4 bases and J 3 bases; nucleotides not matched to a gene: 6. Per germline, CDR1 SGHRS and CDR2 YFSETQ. The length of the CDR3 is 14 residues. The CDR3 loop is CASSDQGANYEQYF. The CDR3 nucleotides read TGCGCCAGCAGCGATCAGGGGGCAAACTACGAGCAGTACTTC.

The V call is TRBV18, the J call TRBJ1-1, with a possible D match to TRBD1 (5 bases). The CDR3 spans 16 residues. Trimming removed 5 bases from V and 0 bases from J, with 16 bases in between. The germline V gene has CDR1 KGHSH and CDR2 LQKENI. The CDR3 DNA reads as TGTGCCAGCTCATTATCAGGGCGTACCTTGAACACTGAAGCTTTCTTT. The encoded protein is CASSLSGRTLNTEAFF.

The chain employs TRBV6-5 and TRBJ1-5, with D possibly matching TRBD1 (6 bases). Trimming took 7 bases from V and 2 from J, leaving 12 bases between them. Germline V gene lookup returns CDR1 MNHEY and CDR2 SVGAGI. The CDR3 totals 14 residues. CDR3 nucleotides: TGTGCCAGCAACCCTCCAGGGGGCAATCAGCCCCAGCATTTT. Translation gives CASNPPGGNQPQHF.

This chain uses TRBV5-4 with TRBJ2-3, with a tentative D call TRBD2 (6 bases). V was shortened by 0 bases and J by 2 bases, with 13 bases between the two germline ends. Germline values: CDR1 SGHNT, CDR2 YYREEE (reference sequence). The CDR3 spans 16 residues. CDR3 bases: TGTGCCAGCAGCTTGGAACGGGGAGGCCTCACAGATACGCAGTATTTT. Translated: CASSLERGGLTDTQYF. Full variable domain (missing parts from reference TRBV5-4 and TRBJ2-3): ETGVTQSPTHLIKTRGQQVTLRCSSQSGHNTVSWYQQALGQGPQFIFQYYREEENGRGNFPPRFSGLQFPNYSSELNVNALELDDSALYLCASSLERGGLTDTQYFGPGTRLTVL.

This chain connects TRBV5-8 to TRBJ1-2; D might be TRBD1 (6 bases). The ends were cut back, 4 bases at V and 4 bases at J, with 17 bases in the middle. There are 15 residues in the CDR3. Germline values: CDR1 SGHTS, CDR2 YDEGEE. CDR3 DNA: TGTGCCAGCAGCCTCCCGGCCCTGGGGGCCTATGGCTACACCTTC. Amino acids: CASSLPALGAYGYTF. The full variable domain, its missing parts supplied by reference TRBV5-8 and TRBJ1-2, is EAGVTQSPTHLIKTRGQQATLRCSPISGHTSVYWYQQALGLGLQFLLWYDEGEERNRGNFPPRFSGRQFPNYSSELNVNALELEDSALYLCASSLPALGAYGYTFGSGTRLTVV.

The V and J genes are TRBV6-5 and TRBJ2-1; TRBD2 agrees at 9 bases. CDR1 and CDR2 from the germline V gene are MNHEY and SVGAGI. V shed 6 bases and J 5 bases; nucleotides not matched to a gene: 8. CDR3 size: 15 residues. Here the CDR3 reads CASSPGTSLNNEQFF. Here the CDR3 DNA reads TGTGCCAGCAGCCCCGGGACTAGCCTTAACAATGAGCAGTTCTTC.

This chain joins TRBV29-1 and TRBJ1-3, with 8 bases matching TRBD1. The CDR3 is 14 residues long. V was clipped by 7 bases and J by 3 bases; unmatched bases: 8. In germline, CDR1 is SQVTM, CDR2 ANQGSEA. The CDR3 loop is CSARLDRGGNTIYF. The CDR3 coding sequence is TGCAGCGCACGCCTTGACAGGGGTGGAAACACCATATATTTT.

This clone was counted a single time. This chain joins TRBV18 and TRBJ2-3; D perhaps matches TRBD2 (6 bases). The V end was cut by 4 bases, the J end by 4 bases, with 15 bases between. The CDR3 is 15 amino acids. From germline, CDR1 is KGHSH and CDR2 LQKENI. The CDR3 nucleotides are TGTGCCAGCTCACAGGTGGTCGGGGGATCAGATACGCAGTATTTT. Translation: CASSQVVGGSDTQYF.

The CDR3 loop reads CASSFTGTGGYEQYF. The CDR3 DNA reads as TGCGCCAGCAGCTTTACCGGGACAGGGGGATACGAGCAGTACTTC. This chain connects TRBV5-1 to TRBJ2-7; the match to TRBD1 covers 11 bases. In germline, CDR1 is SGHRS, CDR2 YFSETQ. J was trimmed by 4 bases and V by 2 bases; bases with no gene match: 5. The CDR3 is made up of 15 amino acids.

The gene calls are TRBV24-1 and TRBJ2-1, with TRBD2 matching 15 bases. With V trimmed by 2 bases and J by 11 bases, 3 bases remained unmatched. The germline V gene has CDR1 KGHDR and CDR2 SFDVKD. This CDR3 contains 15 residues. The CDR3 is CATSDSGTSGGKQFF. CDR3 coding DNA: TGTGCCACCAGTGATTCGGGGACTAGCGGGGGGAAGCAGTTCTTC.

CDR3 DNA sequence: TGTGCCAGTAAACGGCAGGGGGTTGAAAAACTGTTTTTT. Its protein product is CASKRQGVEKLFF. The chain uses TRBV19 and TRBJ1-4, with 7 nucleotides matching TRBD1. The germline gives CDR1 LNHDA, CDR2 SQIVND (reference sequence). There are 13 residues in the CDR3. V trimming: 7 bases; J trimming: 7 bases; junction bases outside the gene matches: 6.

This rearrangement joins TRBV10-3 to TRBJ2-3; 8 bases map to TRBD1. CDR3 size: 14 residues. Trimming removed 8 bases from V and 3 bases from J; junction bases left unmatched: 7. In germline, CDR1 is ENHRY, CDR2 SYGVKD. Here the CDR3 DNA reads TGTGCCATCGCCCCAGGGGGCCATACAGATACGCAGTATTTT. It translates to CAIAPGGHTDTQYF.

The rearrangement joins TRBV4-3 to TRBJ2-3, with D possibly TRBD2 on 6 matching bases. V shed 4 bases and J shed 3 bases, with 17 bases lying between them. Germline-derived CDR1 and CDR2 are LGHNA and YSLEER. This CDR3 spans 16 amino acids. The CDR3, as DNA: TGCGCCAGCAGCCCGGGACTGGCACTATATACAGATACGCAGTATTTT. This translates into CASSPGLALYTDTQYF.

This sequence joins TRBV5-1 and TRBJ2-3; 10 bases are a match to TRBD2. The CDR3 loop spans 14 amino acids. J was trimmed by 1 base and V by 6 bases; bases with no gene match: 2. Germline loops: CDR1 SGHRS, CDR2 YFSETQ. The CDR3 loop reads CASTGTSGTDTQYF. For the CDR3, the DNA is TGCGCCAGCACCGGGACTAGCGGCACAGATACGCAGTATTTT.

V is TRBV7-2 and J is TRBJ2-5; 8 bases map to TRBD1. The CDR3 consists of 14 residues. V lost 3 bases, J lost 5 bases, and 5 bases stayed unmatched. CDR1 and CDR2 from the germline V gene are SGHTA and FQGNSA. The CDR3 is CASSLPGQAETQYF. The CDR3 DNA is TGTGCCAGCAGCTTGCCGGGACAGGCGGAGACCCAGTACTTC.